This T cell receptor (beta chain) appears in the sequencing data of a study of T-cell reconstitution after alpha-beta-depleted transplantation in children. General study points: Where alpha-beta T cells came from about two months after transplant was reportedly several hundred expanded graft clones. Surviving recipient T cells and intrathymic progenitors accounted for some patients' high TCRbeta diversity at day 60. At the one-year point after transplant, T-cell counts and TCRbeta diversity were found to come mostly from T cells that had been newly produced.

V was pared by 0 bases and J by 2 bases, with 9 bases between. CDR1 is SGDLS, CDR2 YYNGEE, per germline. The CDR3 sequence is 14 residues long. Unique molecular identifiers were incorporated into the prepared TCRbeta library. Each CDR3 protein gets one entry after TCRdb re-called the PCR reads with MiXCR. The table records fewer than 150,000 distinct CDR3 sequences, around 9.8% of them present only once. Remarks on this clonotype: The antigen is not known.

Here the sequenced sample was PBMCs, mostly from graft donor cells, taken 180 days after TCRalphabeta/CD19-depleted stem cell transplant. The receptor comes from a girl under three years old who had a stem cell transplant for combined immunodeficiency, so the T cells may come from the graft donor. This chain connects TRBV9 to TRBJ2-7; tentative D call: TRBD1 (5 bases). The CDR3 DNA sequence: TGTGCCAGCAGCGTAGAAGCCAGGGCCTACGAGCAGTACTTC. Translated: CASSVEARAYEQYF.